This T cell receptor (beta chain) was captured by sequencing in a study of OX40 agonist ivuxolimab in advanced cancers. Background on the study: Mean age approximately 55 years, range roughly 23 to 79; just over 80% male. Partial responses were achieved by three patients, of whom one had hepatocellular carcinoma and two had cutaneous melanoma.

TCRdb keeps only in-frame clones here, not all; method: immunoSEQ multiplex PCR. The profile shows around 68,000 clones, around 90% of them singletons. Of note for this clone: Its antigen is currently unknown.

General study findings and limits: Clonal expansion was seen in CD4+ and CD8+ blood T cells by week 6 at 0.1 to 3.0 mg/kg.

The TCR was taken from an adult with an advanced solid tumor such as melanoma, head and neck, liver or kidney cancer. This specimen was CD4+ or CD8+ T cells sorted from blood, taken in a trial of the OX40 agonist ivuxolimab.

CDR3 in DNA: TGTGCCAGCAGTCCCAGCGCCGGGACAGGTCGGAACGGGGAGCTGTTTTTT. The encoded protein is CASSPSAGTGRNGELFF. This sequence joins TRBV27 and TRBJ2-2; 8 nucleotides match TRBD1. The CDR3 has 17 amino acids. The junction had 15 bases not matched to a gene; V was cut back by 5 bases and J by 7 bases. Germline lookup yields CDR1 MNHEY and CDR2 SMNVEV (reference sequence).